These 5 T cell receptor beta chains were all obtained from the same sample, sequenced in a study of shared T cell receptors in the human thymus. Data came from immunoSEQ multiplex PCR; TCRdb stores just in-frame clones and leaves some out. There are hundreds of thousands of clones in the sample; around 87% occur only once, and roughly 0.0097% lies in the top ten. These records were also assigned to another study, of human thymus T cells.

Sample: thymocytes. The receptors stem from a boy younger than two with a congenital heart defect.

This chain uses TRBV28 with TRBJ2-5; D is possibly TRBD1 (5 bases). The J call could be wrong; TRBJ2-7 is a better fit for the DNA end. CDR1 MDHEN and CDR2 SYDVKM come from the germline V gene. The CDR3 is made up of 12 amino acids. For the CDR3, the DNA is TGTGCCAGCAGCCGGACACTCTACGAGCAGTACTTC. Amino acids: CASSRTLYEQYF.

DNA of the CDR3: TGTGCCAGTAGTACAATGGGACAGGGCGATGGCTACACCTTC. As protein: CASSTMGQGDGYTF. This sequence joins TRBV19 and TRBJ1-2; 9 nucleotides line up with TRBD1. V dropped 4 bases and J dropped 6; count of bases not matched to a gene: 6. The CDR3 is 14 residues long. CDR1 and CDR2 (germline): LNHDA, SQIVND (reference sequence).

The J gene is TRBJ1-4, the V gene TRBV7-6; D possibly corresponds to TRBD1 (6 bases). V lost 3 bases, J lost 0 bases, and 20 bases lay in between. In germline, CDR1 is SGHVS, CDR2 FNYEAQ. CDR3 length: 19 amino acids. The CDR3: CASSFRDTLAGPTNEKLFF. The CDR3 DNA reads TGTGCCAGCAGCTTCCGGGACACCCTAGCGGGTCCAACTAATGAAAAACTGTTTTTT. Supplemented by reference TRBV7-6 and TRBJ1-4, the full variable domain reads GAGVSQSPRYKVTKRGQDVALRCDPISGHVSLYWYRQALGQGPEFLTYFNYEAQQDKSGLPNDRFSAERPEGSISTLTIQRTEQRDSAMYRCASSFRDTLAGPTNEKLFFGSGTQLSVL.

The V call is TRBV10-3, the J call TRBJ1-2, with 9 bases matching TRBD1. The CDR3 loop spans 14 amino acids. Germline V gene lookup returns CDR1 ENHRY and CDR2 SYGVKD. J lost 0 bases, V lost 10 bases, and 6 bases had no gene match. The CDR3 here is CASWDRAANYGYTF. As DNA, the CDR3 is TGTGCCAGTTGGGACAGGGCGGCTAACTATGGCTACACCTTC.

V usage is TRBV27 and J usage is TRBJ2-6; perhaps TRBD1 as D (5 bases). Deletions cut 6 bases from V and 0 bases from J, with 18 bases between. The length of the CDR3 is 18 residues. Germline V gives CDR1 MNHEY, CDR2 SMNVEV (reference sequence). The CDR3 spells CASSRPRQTRSGANVLTF. The CDR3 nucleotides read TGTGCCAGCAGCCGCCCCCGACAGACCCGCTCTGGGGCCAACGTCCTGACTTTC.